This T cell receptor (beta chain) was recorded in a study of radiotherapy plus CTLA-4 blockade in lung cancer. Overall study results and limits: Once radiotherapy plus ipilimumab had been given, TCR clones derived from tumor expanded in blood. Early clonal dynamics of blood T cells, together with interferon-beta, were reported as the best response predictor.

As to this clone: Its antigen is undetermined.

The repertoire was sequenced with immunoSEQ multiplex PCR; TCRdb's copy has only in-frame clones and lacks some. The top ten hold 17% of the sample, which has 45,000 to 55,000 clones, 70% to 90% seen once. Germline V gene data show CDR1 as SGHTA and CDR2 as FQGNSA. This CDR3 is 15 amino acids long. V was pared by 5 bases and J by 7 bases, with 5 bases of the junction left unmatched. Chemo-refractory metastatic non-small-cell lung cancer patients underwent focal radiation alongside CTLA-4 blockade with ipilimumab. The sample consisted of peripheral blood, taken from a patient treated with radiotherapy plus ipilimumab. This clonotype originated in a human donor with non-small cell lung cancer that progressed on radiotherapy plus ipilimumab. Some clones in this sample may be carry-over from other donors' samples. The gene calls are TRBV7-2 and TRBJ2-1; 13 bases agree with TRBD2. CDR3 region: CASSARTSGSNEQFF. The CDR3 region has the DNA TGTGCCAGCAGCGCCCGGACTAGCGGGAGTAATGAGCAGTTCTTC.